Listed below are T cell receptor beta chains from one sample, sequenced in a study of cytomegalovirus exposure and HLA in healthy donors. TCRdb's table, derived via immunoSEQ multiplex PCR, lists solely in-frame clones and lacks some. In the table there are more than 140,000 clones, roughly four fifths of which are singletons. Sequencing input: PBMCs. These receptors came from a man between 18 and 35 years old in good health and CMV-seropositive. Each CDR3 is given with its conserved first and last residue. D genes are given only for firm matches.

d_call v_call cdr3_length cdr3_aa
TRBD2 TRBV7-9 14 CASSSSSGLREQYF
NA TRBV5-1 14 CASSLFVTDTEAFF
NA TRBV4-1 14 CASSLAGSTDTQYF
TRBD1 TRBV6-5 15 CASSYSRGPQNIQYF
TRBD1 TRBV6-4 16 CASSALPGQVETEAFF
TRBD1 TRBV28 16 CASRLIVRGHNEKLFF
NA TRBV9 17 CASSVATNRDHTDTQYF
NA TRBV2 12 CASSAQAYEQYF
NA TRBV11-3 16 CASSLHGGVDSGELFF
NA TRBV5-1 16 CASSLARLGGANVLTF
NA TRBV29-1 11 CSAWTTGEQYF
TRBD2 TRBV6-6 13 CASSPPSSGSSYF
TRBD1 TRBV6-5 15 CASTLTGNSGNTIYF
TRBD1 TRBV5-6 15 CASSSTGGNAYEQYF
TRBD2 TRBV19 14 CASSIGGRNNEQFF
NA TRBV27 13 CASSLEQGYEQYF
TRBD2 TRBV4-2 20 CASSQDGTSGFLVSYNEQFF
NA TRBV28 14 CASRRGDPLYGYTF
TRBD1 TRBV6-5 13 CASSYYRGGELFF
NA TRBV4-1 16 CASSPGQNRMNTEAFF
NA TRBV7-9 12 CASSLGSGEAFF
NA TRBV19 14 CASRFRELNQPQHF
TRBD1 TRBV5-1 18 CASSPLWDRGRGNTEAFF
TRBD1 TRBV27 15 CASSFMGTGFTEAFF
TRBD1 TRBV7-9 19 CASSRPGQGVPISGNTIYF
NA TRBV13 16 CASSPTRTASYNEQFF
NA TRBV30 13 CAWSSRGLQPQHF
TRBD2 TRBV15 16 CATSRGLAGARNEQYF
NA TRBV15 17 CATSREGLDSNTGELFF
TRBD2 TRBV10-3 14 CAIGVAGITDTQYF
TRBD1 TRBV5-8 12 CASPGQSYEQYF
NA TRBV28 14 CALGDGGRTDTQYF
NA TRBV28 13 CASNRGGSPEAFF
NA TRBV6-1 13 CASISLIGNTIYF
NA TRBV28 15 CASSYAGESNQPQHF